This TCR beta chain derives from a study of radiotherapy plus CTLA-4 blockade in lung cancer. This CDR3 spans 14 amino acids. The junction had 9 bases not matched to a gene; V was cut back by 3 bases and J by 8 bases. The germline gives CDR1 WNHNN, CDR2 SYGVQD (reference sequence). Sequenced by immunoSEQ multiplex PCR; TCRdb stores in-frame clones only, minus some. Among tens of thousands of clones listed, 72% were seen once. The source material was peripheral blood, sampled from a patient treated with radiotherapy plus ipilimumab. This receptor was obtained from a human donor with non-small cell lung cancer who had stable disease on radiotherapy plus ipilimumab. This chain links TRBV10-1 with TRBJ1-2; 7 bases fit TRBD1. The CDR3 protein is CASSDVDREEGYTF. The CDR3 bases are TGCGCCAGCAGTGACGTTGACAGGGAGGAGGGCTACACCTTC.